What follows are 4 T cell receptor beta chains derived from one specimen sequenced in a study of CD8+CD57+ T cells in acquired aplastic anemia (dated by TCRdb to the late 2010s). Flow cytometry had shown CD8+CD57+ cell expansion in the patients selected for sequencing. This sample was sequenced with an Illumina HiSeq 2000. Genomic DNA was used as template for profiling of TCR beta VDJ combinations and CDR3 sequences. TCRdb itself trimmed the public reads at Q25 with fastp, ran MiXCR and retained productive beta chains. Rows merge per CDR3 protein into single entries with the most common DNA and genes. For this sample there are 450,000 to 550,000 distinct CDR3 sequences; less than 35% appear just once. Roughly 0.89% of the sample rests with the top ten. Sequenced material: sorted CD4+, CD8+, or CD8+CD57+ T cells (not recorded which) from PBMCs. The source is a human donor with aplastic anemia.

CDR3 protein: CASSLATPRDEAFF. The CDR3 region has the DNA TGCGCCAGCAGCTTGGCTACCCCCCGGGATGAAGCTTTCTTT. This chain joins TRBV5-1 and TRBJ1-1; D is uncertain. CDR1 SGHRS and CDR2 YFSETQ come from the germline V gene. Deletions cut 0 bases from V and 7 bases from J, with 13 bases between. CDR3 size: 14 residues.

This clonotype has at least ten counts. CDR3: CASSRTSGGAYEQYF. CDR3 bases: TGTGCCAGCAGCCGGACTAGCGGGGGGGCCTACGAGCAGTACTTC. This chain joins TRBV7-2 and TRBJ2-7; 15 bases line up with TRBD2. Germline CDR1 SGHTA, CDR2 FQGNSA. V lost 5 bases and J lost 2; bases outside the gene matches: 1. This CDR3 contains 15 residues.

With respect to this clonotype: A single base separates this from a much larger clone, so it may be a read error. This chain connects TRBV11-1 to TRBJ1-5, with D possibly being TRBD1 (6 bases). The germline V gene has CDR1 SGHAT and CDR2 FQDESV (reference sequence). CDR3 size: 17 residues. CDR3 sequence: CTSSLGMSRQADQPQHF. Written as DNA, the CDR3 is TGTACCAGCAGCTTAGGGATGAGCAGACAGGCGGATCAGCCCCAGCATTTT.

This clonotype showed up many times. V usage is TRBV7-9 and J usage is TRBJ2-7; 7 positions match TRBD1. Germline V lookup: CDR1 SEHNR, CDR2 FQNEAQ (reference sequence). The trim removed 7 bases at V and 2 bases at J, leaving 5 bases unmatched. The CDR3 covers 13 residues. The CDR3 region is CASTRQGAYEQYF. CDR3 DNA: TGTGCCAGCACGAGACAGGGAGCCTACGAGCAGTACTTC.